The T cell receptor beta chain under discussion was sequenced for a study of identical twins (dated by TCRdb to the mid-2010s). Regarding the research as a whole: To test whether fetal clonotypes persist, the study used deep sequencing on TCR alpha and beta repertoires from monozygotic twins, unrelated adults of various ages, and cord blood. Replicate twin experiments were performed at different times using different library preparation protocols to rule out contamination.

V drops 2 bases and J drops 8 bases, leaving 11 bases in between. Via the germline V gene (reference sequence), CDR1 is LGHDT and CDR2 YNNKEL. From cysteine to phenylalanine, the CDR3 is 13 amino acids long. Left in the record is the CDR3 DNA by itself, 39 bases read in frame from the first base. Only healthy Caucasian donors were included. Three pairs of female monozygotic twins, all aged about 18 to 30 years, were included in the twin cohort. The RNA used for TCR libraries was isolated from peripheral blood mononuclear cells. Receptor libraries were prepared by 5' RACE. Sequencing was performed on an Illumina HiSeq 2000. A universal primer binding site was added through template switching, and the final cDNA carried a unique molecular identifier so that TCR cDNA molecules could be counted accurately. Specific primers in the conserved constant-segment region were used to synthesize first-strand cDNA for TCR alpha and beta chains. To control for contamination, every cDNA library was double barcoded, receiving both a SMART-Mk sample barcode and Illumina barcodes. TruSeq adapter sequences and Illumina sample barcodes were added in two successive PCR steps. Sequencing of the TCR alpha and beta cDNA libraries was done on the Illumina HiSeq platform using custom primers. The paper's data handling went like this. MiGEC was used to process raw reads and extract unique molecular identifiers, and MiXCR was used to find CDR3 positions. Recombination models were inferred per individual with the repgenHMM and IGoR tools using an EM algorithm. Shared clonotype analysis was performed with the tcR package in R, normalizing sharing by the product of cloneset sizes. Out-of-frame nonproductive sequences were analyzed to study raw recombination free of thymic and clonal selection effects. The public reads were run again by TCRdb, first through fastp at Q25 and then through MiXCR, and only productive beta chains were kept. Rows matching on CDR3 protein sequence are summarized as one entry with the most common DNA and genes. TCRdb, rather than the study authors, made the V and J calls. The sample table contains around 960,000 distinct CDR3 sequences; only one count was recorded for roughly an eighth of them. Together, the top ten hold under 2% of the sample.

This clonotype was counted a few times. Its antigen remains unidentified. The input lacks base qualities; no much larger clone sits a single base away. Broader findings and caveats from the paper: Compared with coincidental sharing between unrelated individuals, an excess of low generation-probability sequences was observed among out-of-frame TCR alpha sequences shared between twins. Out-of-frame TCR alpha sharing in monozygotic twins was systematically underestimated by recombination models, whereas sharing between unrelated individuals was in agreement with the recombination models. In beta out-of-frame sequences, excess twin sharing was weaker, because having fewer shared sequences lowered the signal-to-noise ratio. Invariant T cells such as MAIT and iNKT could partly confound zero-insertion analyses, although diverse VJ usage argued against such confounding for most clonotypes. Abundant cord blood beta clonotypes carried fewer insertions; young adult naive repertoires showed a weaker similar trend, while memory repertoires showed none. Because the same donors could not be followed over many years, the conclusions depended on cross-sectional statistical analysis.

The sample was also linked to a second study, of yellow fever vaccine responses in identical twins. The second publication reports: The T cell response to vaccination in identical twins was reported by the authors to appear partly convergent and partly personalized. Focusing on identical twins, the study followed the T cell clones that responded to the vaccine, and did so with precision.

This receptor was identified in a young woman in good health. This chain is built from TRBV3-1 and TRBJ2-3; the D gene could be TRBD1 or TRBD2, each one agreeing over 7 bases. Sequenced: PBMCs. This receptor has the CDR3 CASSQIRGGTQYF. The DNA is TGTGCCAGCAGCCAAATCAGGGGGGGTACGCAGTATTTT.